This is a list of T cell receptor beta chains from one sample in a study of shared clonotypes between healthy human individuals. Measured with immunoSEQ multiplex PCR; TCRdb has only the in-frame clones, and not every one. The sample holds hundreds of thousands of clones; 85% to 95% are singletons and the top ten take approximately 0.11%. Material for sequencing was naive CD8+ T cells sorted from blood. Every receptor here comes from a woman in her thirties in good health. Each CDR3 is given with its conserved first and last residue. Each record gives: V gene, J gene, CDR3 protein.

V gene: TRBV30; J gene: TRBJ2-7; CDR3 protein: CAWSEGTYEQYF
V gene: TRBV27; J gene: TRBJ1-1; CDR3 protein: CASSPGAWDALNTEAFF
V gene: TRBV7-2; J gene: TRBJ2-7; CDR3 protein: CASSLVRLASTYEQYF
V gene: TRBV11-2; J gene: TRBJ2-3; CDR3 protein: CASSLTLAGDTDTQYF
V gene: TRBV5-4; J gene: TRBJ2-3; CDR3 protein: CASSLGGAQYF
V gene: TRBV7-8; J gene: TRBJ1-5; CDR3 protein: CASSLMQGVGQPQHF
V gene: TRBV19; J gene: TRBJ2-1; CDR3 protein: CASSITSGDSYNEQFF
V gene: TRBV10-2; J gene: TRBJ2-4; CDR3 protein: CASSAQGSFSFQYF
V gene: TRBV27; J gene: TRBJ1-5; CDR3 protein: CASSLGSGYSNQPQHF
V gene: TRBV5-6; J gene: TRBJ2-7; CDR3 protein: CASSWGQGSYEQYF
V gene: TRBV7-9; J gene: TRBJ2-2; CDR3 protein: CASSSPTSGFTGELFF
V gene: TRBV27; J gene: TRBJ2-2; CDR3 protein: CASSPSPYTGELFF
V gene: TRBV14; J gene: TRBJ2-1; CDR3 protein: CASSQVLYNEQFF
V gene: TRBV6-1; J gene: TRBJ1-2; CDR3 protein: CASSEWSGEGNYGYTF
V gene: TRBV7-9; J gene: TRBJ2-5; CDR3 protein: CASSFSPGLAGQETQYF
V gene: TRBV11-2; J gene: TRBJ1-5; CDR3 protein: CASSHYSNQPQHF
V gene: TRBV9; J gene: TRBJ2-4; CDR3 protein: CASSETRSADIQYF
V gene: TRBV19; J gene: TRBJ2-7; CDR3 protein: CASHDSSYEQYF
V gene: TRBV6-5; J gene: TRBJ2-2; CDR3 protein: CASSLAGVRPGELFF
V gene: TRBV14; J gene: TRBJ2-7; CDR3 protein: CASSQDAGQGYEQYF
V gene: TRBV13; J gene: TRBJ2-7; CDR3 protein: CASSAGLADFYEQYF
V gene: TRBV4-1; J gene: TRBJ2-7; CDR3 protein: CASSQLAGTYEQYF
V gene: TRBV4-1; J gene: TRBJ2-5; CDR3 protein: CASSQDQAGVETQYF
V gene: TRBV27; J gene: TRBJ2-1; CDR3 protein: CASSEWASQSYNEQFF
V gene: TRBV11-2; J gene: TRBJ2-3; CDR3 protein: CASSSDYTQYF
V gene: TRBV4-1; J gene: TRBJ2-1; CDR3 protein: CASSHLSPGLRDNEQFF
V gene: TRBV19; J gene: TRBJ1-1; CDR3 protein: CASSIFGGNTEAFF
V gene: TRBV29-1; J gene: TRBJ2-7; CDR3 protein: CSVEGLYEQYF
V gene: TRBV12-1; J gene: TRBJ2-7; CDR3 protein: CASSSFVLANYEQYF
V gene: TRBV9; J gene: TRBJ1-1; CDR3 protein: CASSPDGRNTEAFF
V gene: TRBV7-2; J gene: TRBJ2-7; CDR3 protein: CASSPRTVSYEQYF
V gene: TRBV19; J gene: TRBJ2-7; CDR3 protein: CASGAGGAYEQYF
V gene: TRBV6-5; J gene: TRBJ1-1; CDR3 protein: CASSYSFLAEAFF